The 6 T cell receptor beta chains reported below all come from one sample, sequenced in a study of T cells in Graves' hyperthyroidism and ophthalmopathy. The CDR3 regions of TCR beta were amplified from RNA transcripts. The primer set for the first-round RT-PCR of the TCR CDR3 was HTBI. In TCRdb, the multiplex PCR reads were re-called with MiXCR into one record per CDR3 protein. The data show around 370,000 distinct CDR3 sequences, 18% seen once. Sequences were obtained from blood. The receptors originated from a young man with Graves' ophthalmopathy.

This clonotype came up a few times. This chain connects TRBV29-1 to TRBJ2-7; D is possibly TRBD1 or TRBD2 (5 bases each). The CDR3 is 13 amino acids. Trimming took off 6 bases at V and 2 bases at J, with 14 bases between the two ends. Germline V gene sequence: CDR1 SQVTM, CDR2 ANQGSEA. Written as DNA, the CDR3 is TGCAGCGTCATCAGGGAGACAACCTACGAGCAGTACTTC. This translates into CSVIRETTYEQYF.

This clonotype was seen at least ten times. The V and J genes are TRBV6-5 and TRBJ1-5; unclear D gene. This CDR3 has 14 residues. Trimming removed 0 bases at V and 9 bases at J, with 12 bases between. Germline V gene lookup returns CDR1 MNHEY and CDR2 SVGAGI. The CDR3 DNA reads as TGTGCCAGCAGTTACTCGGACGGCCGAGGGCCCCAGCATTTT. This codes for CASSYSDGRGPQHF.

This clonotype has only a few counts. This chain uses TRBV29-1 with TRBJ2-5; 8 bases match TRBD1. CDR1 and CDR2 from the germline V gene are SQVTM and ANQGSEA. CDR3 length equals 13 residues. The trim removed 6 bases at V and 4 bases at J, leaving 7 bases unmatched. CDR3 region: CSVAQGGRETQYF. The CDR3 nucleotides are TGCAGCGTGGCACAGGGGGGTAGAGAGACCCAGTACTTC. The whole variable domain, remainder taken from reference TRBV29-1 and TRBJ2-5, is SAVISQKPSRDICQRGTSLTIQCQVDSQVTMMFWYRQQPGQSLTLIATANQGSEATYESGFVIDKFPISRPNLTFSTLTVSNMSPEDSSIYLCSVAQGGRETQYFGPGTRLLVL.

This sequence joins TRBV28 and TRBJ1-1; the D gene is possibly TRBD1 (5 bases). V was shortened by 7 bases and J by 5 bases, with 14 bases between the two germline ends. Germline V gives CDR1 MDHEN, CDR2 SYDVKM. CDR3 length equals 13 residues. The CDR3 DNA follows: TGTGCCAGCATCGGGACTTGGAGGACTGAAGCTTTCTTT. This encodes CASIGTWRTEAFF.

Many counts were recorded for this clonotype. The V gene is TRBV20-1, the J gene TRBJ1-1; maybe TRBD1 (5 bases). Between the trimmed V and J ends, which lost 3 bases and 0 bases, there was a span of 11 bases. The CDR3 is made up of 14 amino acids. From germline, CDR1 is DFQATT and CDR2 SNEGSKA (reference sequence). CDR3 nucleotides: TGCAGTGCTAGTCCAGGAGGGGTGAACACTGAAGCTTTCTTT. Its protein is CSASPGGVNTEAFF.

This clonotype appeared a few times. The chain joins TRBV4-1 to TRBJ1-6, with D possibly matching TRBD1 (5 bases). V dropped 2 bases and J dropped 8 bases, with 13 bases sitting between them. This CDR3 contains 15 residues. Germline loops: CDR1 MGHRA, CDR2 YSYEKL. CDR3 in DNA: TGCGCCAGCAGCCAACCCGGGACTTTAGATTCACCCCTCCACTTT. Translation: CASSQPGTLDSPLHF.